This T cell receptor beta chain was sequenced in a study of vaccination effects on CD4 cells after COVID-19. The study's findings and limits: In the late period after vaccination, infection- and vaccine-induced clones contracted markedly.

The length of the CDR3 is 14 residues. The germline CDR1 and CDR2 sequences are MDHEN and SYDVKM. Trimming took 3 bases from V and 9 from J, leaving 15 bases between them. Remarks on this clone: Its antigen is not known.

Having been cultured for roughly 10 days, the cells underwent CD4+ T cell isolation. Half the medium was swapped for IL-2 medium on days 3 and 7. Clones were read by immunoSEQ multiplex PCR, and TCRdb kept only the in-frame ones, dropping some. The table shows under 40,000 clones, with more than 75% occurring only once. This sequence was found in a human donor who received a COVID-19 vaccine. Source: CD4+ T cells from PBMCs cultured without peptide, taken before COVID-19 vaccination. This sequence joins TRBV28 and TRBJ1-5, with D possibly being TRBD1 (5 bases). The CDR3 nucleotides read TGTGCCAGCAGTTTGTTCCGCACCGGGGCGCCCCAGCATTTT. The encoded protein is CASSLFRTGAPQHF.